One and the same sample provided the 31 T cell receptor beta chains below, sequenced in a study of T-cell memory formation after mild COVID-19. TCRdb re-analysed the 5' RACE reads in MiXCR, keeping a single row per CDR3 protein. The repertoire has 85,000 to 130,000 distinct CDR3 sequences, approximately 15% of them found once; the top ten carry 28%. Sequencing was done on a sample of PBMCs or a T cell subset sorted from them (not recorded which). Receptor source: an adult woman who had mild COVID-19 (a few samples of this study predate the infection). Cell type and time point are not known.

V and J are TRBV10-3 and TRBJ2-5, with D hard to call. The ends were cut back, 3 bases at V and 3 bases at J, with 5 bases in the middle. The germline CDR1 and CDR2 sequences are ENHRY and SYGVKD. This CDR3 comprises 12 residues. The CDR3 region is CAISDSKETQYF. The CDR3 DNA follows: TGTGCCATCAGTGACAGTAAAGAGACCCAGTACTTC.

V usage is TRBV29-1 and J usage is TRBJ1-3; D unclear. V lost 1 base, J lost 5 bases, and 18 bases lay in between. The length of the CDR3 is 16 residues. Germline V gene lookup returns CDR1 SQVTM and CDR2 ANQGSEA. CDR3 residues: CSVEGVLMGQRNTIYF. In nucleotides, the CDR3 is TGCAGCGTTGAAGGGGTGCTTATGGGTCAGCGAAACACCATATATTTT.

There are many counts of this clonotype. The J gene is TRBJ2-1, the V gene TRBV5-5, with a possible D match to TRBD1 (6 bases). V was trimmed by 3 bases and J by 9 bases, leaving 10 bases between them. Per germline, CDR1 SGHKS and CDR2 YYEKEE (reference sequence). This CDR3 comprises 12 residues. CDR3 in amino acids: CASSSQGTEQFF. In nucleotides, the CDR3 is TGTGCCAGCAGCTCCCAGGGGACTGAGCAGTTCTTC.

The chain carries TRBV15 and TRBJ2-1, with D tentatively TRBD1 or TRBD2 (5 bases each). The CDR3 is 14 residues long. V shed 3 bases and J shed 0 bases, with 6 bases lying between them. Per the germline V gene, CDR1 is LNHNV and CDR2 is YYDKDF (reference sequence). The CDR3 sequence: CATSRGTSYNEQFF. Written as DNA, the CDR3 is TGTGCCACCAGCAGGGGGACCTCCTACAATGAGCAGTTCTTC.

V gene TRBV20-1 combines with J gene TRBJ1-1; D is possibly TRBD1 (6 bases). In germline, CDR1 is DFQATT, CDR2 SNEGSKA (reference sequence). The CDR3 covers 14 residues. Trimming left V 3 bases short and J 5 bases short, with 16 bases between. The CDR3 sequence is CSASPGAGETEAFF. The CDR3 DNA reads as TGCAGTGCTAGCCCAGGGGCAGGGGAGACTGAAGCTTTCTTT.

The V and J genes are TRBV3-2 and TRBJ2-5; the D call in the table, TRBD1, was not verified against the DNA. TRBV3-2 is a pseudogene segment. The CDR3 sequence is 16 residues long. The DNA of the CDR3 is TGTGCCAGCAGCCAAGAGGGGCGTAAGGTCCGGGAGACCCAGTACTTC. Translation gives CASSQEGRKVRETQYF.

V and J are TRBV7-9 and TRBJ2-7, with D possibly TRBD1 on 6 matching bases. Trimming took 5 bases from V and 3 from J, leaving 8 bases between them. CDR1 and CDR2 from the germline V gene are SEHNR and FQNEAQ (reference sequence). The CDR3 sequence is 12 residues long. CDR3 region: CASSGTYYEQYF. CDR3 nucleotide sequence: TGTGCCAGCAGCGGGACATACTACGAGCAGTACTTC.

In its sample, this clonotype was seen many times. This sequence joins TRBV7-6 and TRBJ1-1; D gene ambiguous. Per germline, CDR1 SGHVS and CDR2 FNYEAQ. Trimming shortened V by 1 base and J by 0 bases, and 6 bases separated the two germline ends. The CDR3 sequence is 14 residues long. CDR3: CASSLGELNTEAFF. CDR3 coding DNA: TGTGCCAGCAGCTTAGGAGAACTGAACACTGAAGCTTTCTTT.

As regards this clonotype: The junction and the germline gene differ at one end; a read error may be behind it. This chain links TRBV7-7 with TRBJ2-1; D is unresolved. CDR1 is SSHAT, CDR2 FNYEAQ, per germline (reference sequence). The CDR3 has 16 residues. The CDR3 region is CASSLEGPGSYNEQFF. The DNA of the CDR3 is TGTGCTAGCAGCTTAGAAGGTCCGGGCTCCTACAATGAGCAGTTCTTC.

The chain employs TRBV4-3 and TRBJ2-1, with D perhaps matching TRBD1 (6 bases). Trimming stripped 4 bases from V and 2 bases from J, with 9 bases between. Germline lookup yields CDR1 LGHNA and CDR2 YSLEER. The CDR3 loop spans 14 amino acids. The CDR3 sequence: CASSLQGPYNEQFF. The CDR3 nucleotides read TGCGCCAGCAGCCTGCAGGGGCCCTACAATGAGCAGTTCTTC.

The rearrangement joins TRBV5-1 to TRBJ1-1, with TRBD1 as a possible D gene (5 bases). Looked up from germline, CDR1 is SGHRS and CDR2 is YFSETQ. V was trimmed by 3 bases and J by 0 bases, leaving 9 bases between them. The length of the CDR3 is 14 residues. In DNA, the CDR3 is TGCGCCAGCAGCTACGGGACTTTGAACACTGAAGCTTTCTTT. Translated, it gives CASSYGTLNTEAFF. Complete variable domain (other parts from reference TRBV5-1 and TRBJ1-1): KAGVTQTPRYLIKTRGQQVTLSCSPISGHRSVSWYQQTPGQGLQFLFEYFSETQRNKGNFPGRFSGRQFSNSRSEMNVSTLELGDSALYLCASSYGTLNTEAFFGQGTRLTVV.

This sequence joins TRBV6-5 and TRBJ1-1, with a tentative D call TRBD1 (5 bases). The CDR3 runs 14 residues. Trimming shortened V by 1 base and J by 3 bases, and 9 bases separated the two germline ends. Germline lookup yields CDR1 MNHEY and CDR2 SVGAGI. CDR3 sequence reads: CASSYFGGYTEAFF. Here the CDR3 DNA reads TGTGCCAGCAGTTACTTTGGGGGTTACACTGAAGCTTTCTTT.

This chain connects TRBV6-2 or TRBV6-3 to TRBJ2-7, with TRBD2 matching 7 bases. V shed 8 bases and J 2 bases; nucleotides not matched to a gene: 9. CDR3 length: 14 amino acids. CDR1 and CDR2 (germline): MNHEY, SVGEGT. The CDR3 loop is CASGGGNVPYEQYF. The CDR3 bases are TGTGCCAGCGGCGGGGGTAATGTTCCCTACGAGCAGTACTTC.

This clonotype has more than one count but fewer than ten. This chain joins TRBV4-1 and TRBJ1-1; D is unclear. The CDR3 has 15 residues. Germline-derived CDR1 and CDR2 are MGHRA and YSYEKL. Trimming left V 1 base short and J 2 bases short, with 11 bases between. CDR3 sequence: CASSQGSGVNTEAFF. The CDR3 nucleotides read TGCGCCAGCAGCCAAGGATCAGGAGTAAACACTGAAGCTTTCTTT.

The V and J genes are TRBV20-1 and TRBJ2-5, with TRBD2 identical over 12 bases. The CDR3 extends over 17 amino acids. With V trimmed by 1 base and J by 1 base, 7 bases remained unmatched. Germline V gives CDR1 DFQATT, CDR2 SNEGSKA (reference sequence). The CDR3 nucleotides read TGCAGTGCTAGAGCTCCTAGCGGGGGGGCCCTCCAAGAGACCCAGTACTTC. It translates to CSARAPSGGALQETQYF.

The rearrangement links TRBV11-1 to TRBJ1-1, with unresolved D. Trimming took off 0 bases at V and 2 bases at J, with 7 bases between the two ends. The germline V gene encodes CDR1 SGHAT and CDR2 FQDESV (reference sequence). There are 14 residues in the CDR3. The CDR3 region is CASSLAPRNTEAFF. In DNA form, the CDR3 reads TGTGCCAGCAGCTTAGCCCCCCGAAACACTGAAGCTTTCTTT.

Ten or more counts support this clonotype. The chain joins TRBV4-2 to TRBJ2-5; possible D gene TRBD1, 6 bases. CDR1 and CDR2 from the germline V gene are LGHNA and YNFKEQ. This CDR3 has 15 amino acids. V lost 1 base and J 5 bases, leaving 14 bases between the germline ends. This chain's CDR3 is CASSQAGQGPETQYF. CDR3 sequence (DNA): TGTGCCAGCAGCCAAGCGGGGCAGGGGCCCGAGACCCAGTACTTC.

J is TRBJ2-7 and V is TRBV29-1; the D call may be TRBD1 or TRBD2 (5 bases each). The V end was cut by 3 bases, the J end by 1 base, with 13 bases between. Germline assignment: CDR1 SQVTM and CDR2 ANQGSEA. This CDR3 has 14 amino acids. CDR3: CSVEGDGLSYEQYF. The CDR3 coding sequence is TGCAGCGTTGAGGGGGACGGATTATCCTACGAGCAGTACTTC.

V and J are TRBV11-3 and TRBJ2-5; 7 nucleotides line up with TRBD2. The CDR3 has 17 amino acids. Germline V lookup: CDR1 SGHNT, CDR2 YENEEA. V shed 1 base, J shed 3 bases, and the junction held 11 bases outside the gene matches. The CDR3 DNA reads TGTGCCAGCAGCTTAGTCGCGCGGGAGTGGGGGGAAGAGACCCAGTACTTC. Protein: CASSLVAREWGEETQYF.

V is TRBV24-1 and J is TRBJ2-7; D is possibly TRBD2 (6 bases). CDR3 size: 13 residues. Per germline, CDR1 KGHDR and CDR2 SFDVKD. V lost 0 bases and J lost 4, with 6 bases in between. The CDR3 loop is CATSDLAGYEQYF. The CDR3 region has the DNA TGTGCCACCAGTGATTTGGCGGGATACGAGCAGTACTTC.

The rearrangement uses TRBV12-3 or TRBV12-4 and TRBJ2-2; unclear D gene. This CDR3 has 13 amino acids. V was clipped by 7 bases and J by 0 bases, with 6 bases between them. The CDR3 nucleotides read TGTGCCAGCACCGCGACGAACACCGGGGAGCTGTTTTTT. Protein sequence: CASTATNTGELFF.

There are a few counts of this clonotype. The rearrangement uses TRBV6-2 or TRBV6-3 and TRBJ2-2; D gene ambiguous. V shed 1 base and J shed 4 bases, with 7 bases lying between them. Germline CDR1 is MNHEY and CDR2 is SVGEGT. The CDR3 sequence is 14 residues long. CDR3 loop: CASSYYWATGELFF. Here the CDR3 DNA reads TGTGCCAGCAGTTACTATTGGGCCACCGGGGAGCTGTTTTTT.

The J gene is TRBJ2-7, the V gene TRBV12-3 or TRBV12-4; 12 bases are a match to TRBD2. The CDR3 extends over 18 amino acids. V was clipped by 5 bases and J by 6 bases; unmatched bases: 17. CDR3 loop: CASSPRALTSGSGGEQYF. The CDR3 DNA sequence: TGTGCCAGCAGTCCTCGTGCCCTGACTAGCGGGAGCGGAGGCGAGCAGTACTTC.

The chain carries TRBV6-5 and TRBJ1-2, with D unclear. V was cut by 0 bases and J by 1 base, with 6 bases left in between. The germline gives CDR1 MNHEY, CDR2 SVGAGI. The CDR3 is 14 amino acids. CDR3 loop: CASSYSAINYGYTF. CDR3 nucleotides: TGTGCCAGCAGTTACTCGGCGATTAACTATGGCTACACCTTC.

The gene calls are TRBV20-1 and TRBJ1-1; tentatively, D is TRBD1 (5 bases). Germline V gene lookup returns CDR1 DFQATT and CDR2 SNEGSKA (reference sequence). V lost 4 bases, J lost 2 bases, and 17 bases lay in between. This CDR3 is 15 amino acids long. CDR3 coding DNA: TGCAGTGCTATCCTCTTGGGGGGGATAAACACTGAAGCTTTCTTT. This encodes CSAILLGGINTEAFF.

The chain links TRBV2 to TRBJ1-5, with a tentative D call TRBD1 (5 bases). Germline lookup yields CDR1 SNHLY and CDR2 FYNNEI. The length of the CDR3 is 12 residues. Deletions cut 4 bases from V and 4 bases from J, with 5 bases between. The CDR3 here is CASSGGNQPQHF. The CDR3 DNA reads TGTGCCAGCAGTGGGGGGAATCAGCCCCAGCATTTT.

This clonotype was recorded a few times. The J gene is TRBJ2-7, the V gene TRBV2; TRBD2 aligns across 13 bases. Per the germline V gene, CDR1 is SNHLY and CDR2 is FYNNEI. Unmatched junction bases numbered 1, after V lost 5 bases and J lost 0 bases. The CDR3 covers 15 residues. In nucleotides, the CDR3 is TGTGCCAGCAGTCGGACTAGCGGGGGCTCCTACGAGCAGTACTTC. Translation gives CASSRTSGGSYEQYF.

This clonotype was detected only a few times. The CDR3 sequence: CASSPPWTGLAPQHF. CDR3 DNA: TGTGCCAGCAGTCCTCCTTGGACAGGGCTGGCGCCCCAGCATTTT. The J gene is TRBJ1-5, the V gene TRBV6-2 or TRBV6-3, with 8 bases aligning to TRBD1. CDR1 MNHEY and CDR2 SVGEGT come from the germline V gene. The V gene end was trimmed by 5 bases and the J gene end by 9 bases; junction bases not matched to a gene: 12. This CDR3 region has 15 residues.

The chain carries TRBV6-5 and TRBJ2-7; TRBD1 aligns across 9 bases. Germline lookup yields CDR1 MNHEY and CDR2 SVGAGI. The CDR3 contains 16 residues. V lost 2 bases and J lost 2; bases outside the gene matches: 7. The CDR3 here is CASSYPRTGETYEQYF. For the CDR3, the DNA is TGTGCCAGCAGTTACCCTCGGACAGGGGAGACCTACGAGCAGTACTTC.

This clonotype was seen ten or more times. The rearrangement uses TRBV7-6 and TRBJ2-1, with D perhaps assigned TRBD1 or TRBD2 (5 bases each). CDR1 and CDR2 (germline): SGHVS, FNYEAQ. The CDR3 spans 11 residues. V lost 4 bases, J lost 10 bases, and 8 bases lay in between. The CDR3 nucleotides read TGTGCCAGCAGCTCGGGGACCGAGCAGTTCTTC. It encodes CASSSGTEQFF.

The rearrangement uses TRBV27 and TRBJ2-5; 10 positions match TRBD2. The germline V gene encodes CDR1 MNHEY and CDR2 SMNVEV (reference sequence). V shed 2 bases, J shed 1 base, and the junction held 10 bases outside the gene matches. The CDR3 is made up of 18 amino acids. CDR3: CASSLTPGIAGGQETQYF. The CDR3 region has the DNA TGTGCCAGCAGTTTAACCCCCGGGATAGCGGGGGGCCAAGAGACCCAGTACTTC.